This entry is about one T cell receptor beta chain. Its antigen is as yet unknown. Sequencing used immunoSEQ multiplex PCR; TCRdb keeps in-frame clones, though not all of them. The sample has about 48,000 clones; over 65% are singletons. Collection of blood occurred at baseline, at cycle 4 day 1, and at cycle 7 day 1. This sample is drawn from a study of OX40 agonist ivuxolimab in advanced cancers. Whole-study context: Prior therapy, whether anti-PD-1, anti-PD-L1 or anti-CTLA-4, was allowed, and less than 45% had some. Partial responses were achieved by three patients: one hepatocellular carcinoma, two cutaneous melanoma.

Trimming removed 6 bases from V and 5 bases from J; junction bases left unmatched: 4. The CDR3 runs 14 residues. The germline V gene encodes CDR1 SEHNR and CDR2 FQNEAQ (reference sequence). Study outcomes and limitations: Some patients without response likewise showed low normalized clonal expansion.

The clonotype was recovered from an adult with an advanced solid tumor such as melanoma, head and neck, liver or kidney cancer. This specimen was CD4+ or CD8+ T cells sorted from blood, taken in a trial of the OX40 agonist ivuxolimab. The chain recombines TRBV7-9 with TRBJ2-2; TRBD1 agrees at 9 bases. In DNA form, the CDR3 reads TGTGCCAGCAGGGGACAGGGAGGAACCGGGGAGCTGTTTTTT. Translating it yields CASRGQGGTGELFF.